This passage covers 21 T cell receptor beta chains from one sample sequenced in a study of cytotoxic CD8 clonotypes in ibrutinib-treated CLL. Here immunoSEQ multiplex PCR was the method, and the copy in TCRdb shows in-frame clones only, minus some. The sample carries 130,000 to 150,000 clones, 75% to 85% recorded once. The sequencing here drew on PBMCs, taken after 12 months of ibrutinib treatment. These receptors were taken from a human donor with chronic lymphocytic leukemia.

The genes are TRBV16 and TRBJ2-7, with D maybe TRBD1 (5 bases). Germline V gene data show CDR1 as KGHSY and CDR2 as FQNENV. The V gene lost 1 base and the J gene lost 5 bases, with 18 bases spanning the gap. This CDR3 contains 16 residues. CDR3 coding DNA: TGTGCCAGCAGCCAATTCTTGGCGCAGGGCGGTGACGAGCAGTACTTC. Residues: CASSQFLAQGGDEQYF.

The chain is built from TRBV28 and TRBJ1-4; TRBD1 agrees at 10 bases. This CDR3 contains 18 residues. Germline CDR1 is MDHEN and CDR2 is SYDVKM. V lost 6 bases to trimming and J lost 8 bases; unmatched junction nucleotides: 18. The CDR3 region has the DNA TGTGCCAGCAGCACACTCGGACAGGGGGGAGACGGTGGGGAAAAACTGTTTTTT. Its protein is CASSTLGQGGDGGEKLFF. Combining the CDR3 with reference TRBV28 and TRBJ1-4 gives the whole variable domain DVKVTQSSRYLVKRTGEKVFLECVQDMDHENMFWYRQDPGLGLRLIYFSYDVKMKEKGDIPEGYSVSREKKERFSLILESASTNQTSMYLCASSTLGQGGDGGEKLFFGSGTQLSVL.

The chain couples TRBV15 to TRBJ2-5, with 8 bases that match TRBD1. Germline assignment: CDR1 LNHNV and CDR2 YYDKDF (reference sequence). V was clipped by 1 base and J by 5 bases; unmatched bases: 9. The CDR3 runs 16 residues. DNA of the CDR3: TGTGCCACCAGCAGAGGCGACAGGGGAGGATTGGAGACCCAGTACTTC. Its translation: CATSRGDRGGLETQYF.

This clone was seen a few times. This rearrangement joins TRBV7-8 to TRBJ2-7, with D perhaps TRBD1 (6 bases). There are 17 residues in the CDR3. Germline-derived CDR1 and CDR2 are SGHVS and FQNEAQ. V dropped 1 base and J dropped 3 bases, with 19 bases sitting between them. CDR3 DNA sequence: TGTGCCAGCAGCTTAGGGACCAGGGGAGAGAAACACTACGAGCAGTACTTC. This encodes CASSLGTRGEKHYEQYF.

V is TRBV29-1 and J is TRBJ2-7; D ambiguous. The V and J ends lost 1 base and 2 bases respectively, with 6 bases between them. CDR3 length: 12 residues. CDR1 is SQVTM and CDR2 is ANQGSEA in the germline V gene. The CDR3 spells CSVEGETYEQYF. As DNA, the CDR3 is TGCAGCGTTGAAGGCGAGACCTACGAGCAGTACTTC.

This clone was recorded a few times. This CDR3 is CASTGRANTIYF. The CDR3 bases are TGTGCCAGCACGGGACGGGCAAACACCATATATTTT. This sequence joins TRBV25-1 and TRBJ1-3; D might be TRBD1 (5 bases). Per the germline V gene, CDR1 is MGHDK and CDR2 is SYGVNS. Trimming took off 7 bases at V and 6 bases at J, with 10 bases between the two ends. The CDR3 extends over 12 amino acids.

This clone was picked up one time. V and J are TRBV5-1 and TRBJ1-6; no clear D gene. This CDR3 region has 14 residues. The V and J ends lost 1 base and 8 bases respectively, with 10 bases between them. Germline values: CDR1 SGHRS, CDR2 YFSETQ. For the CDR3, the DNA is TGCGCCAGCAGCTTGAAAGGGTCTGATTCACCCCTCCACTTT. Its translation: CASSLKGSDSPLHF.

This chain connects TRBV5-5 to TRBJ1-1, with unresolved D. Germline values: CDR1 SGHKS, CDR2 YYEKEE (reference sequence). This CDR3 has 14 residues. Trimming left V 4 bases short and J 0 bases short, with 10 bases between. The CDR3 protein is CASSPRRLNTEAFF. In nucleotides, the CDR3 is TGTGCCAGCAGCCCCCGGCGACTGAACACTGAAGCTTTCTTT.

The V call is TRBV19, the J call TRBJ2-2; D is unclear. This CDR3 is 11 amino acids long. V lost 4 bases to trimming and J lost 3 bases, with 0 bases between them. Germline CDR1 reads LNHDA; CDR2 reads SQIVND (reference sequence). This CDR3 reads CASSNTGELFF. The CDR3 nucleotides are TGTGCCAGTAGTAACACCGGGGAGCTGTTTTTT.

V gene TRBV7-9 combines with J gene TRBJ2-3, with D unresolved. V was trimmed by 2 bases and J by 3 bases, leaving 15 bases between them. This CDR3 spans 16 amino acids. Germline CDR1 reads SEHNR; CDR2 reads FQNEAQ (reference sequence). The CDR3, as DNA: TGTGCCAGCAGCTTATTGCCCTTGGGGATAACAGATACGCAGTATTTT. Translation gives CASSLLPLGITDTQYF.

CDR3 in DNA: TGCGCCAGCAGCCACTTACAGGGGGCGAATGGAAACACCATATATTTT. It encodes CASSHLQGANGNTIYF. This sequence joins TRBV4-1 and TRBJ1-3, with 9 bases fitting TRBD1. This CDR3 has 16 amino acids. Trimming took 3 bases from V and 3 from J; bases not matched to a gene: 6. CDR1 is MGHRA, CDR2 YSYEKL, per germline.

V gene TRBV19 combines with J gene TRBJ1-1; D is unclear. The CDR3 contains 14 residues. Trimming removed 9 bases at V and 0 bases at J, with 14 bases between. CDR1 and CDR2 (germline): LNHDA, SQIVND (reference sequence). For the CDR3, the DNA is TGTGCCAGCAAACGGGAGACGGTGAACACTGAAGCTTTCTTT. Its protein product is CASKRETVNTEAFF.

J is TRBJ2-1 and V is TRBV18, with 8 bases that match TRBD2. Germline CDR1 is KGHSH and CDR2 is LQKENI. The CDR3 consists of 17 residues. Trimming cost V 2 bases and J 4 bases; bases outside gene matches: 10. CDR3 loop: CASSPILSGRAYNEQFF. The CDR3 coding sequence is TGTGCCAGCTCACCAATTTTAAGCGGGAGAGCTTACAATGAGCAGTTCTTC.

The chain couples TRBV7-6 to TRBJ1-2, with 7 bases lining up with TRBD1. CDR1 is SGHVS and CDR2 is FNYEAQ in the germline V gene. V dropped 3 bases and J dropped 4; count of bases not matched to a gene: 5. This CDR3 comprises 14 residues. In DNA, the CDR3 is TGTGCCAGCAGCTTCTACAGGGGTGGCTATGGCTACACCTTC. Translation: CASSFYRGGYGYTF.

The chain carries TRBV5-4 and TRBJ2-3; D unclear. Trimming removed 4 bases at V and 0 bases at J, with 12 bases between. The length of the CDR3 is 15 residues. CDR1 is SGHNT, CDR2 YYREEE, per germline (reference sequence). CDR3 nucleotide sequence: TGTGCCAGCAGCCCGAGGAGAGCCAGCACAGATACGCAGTATTTT. Its translation: CASSPRRASTDTQYF. Full variable domain (remainder filled in from reference TRBV5-4 and TRBJ2-3): ETGVTQSPTHLIKTRGQQVTLRCSSQSGHNTVSWYQQALGQGPQFIFQYYREEENGRGNFPPRFSGLQFPNYSSELNVNALELDDSALYLCASSPRRASTDTQYFGPGTRLTVL.

The V gene is TRBV5-6, the J gene TRBJ1-2; D gene ambiguous. CDR3 size: 15 residues. Germline values: CDR1 SGHDT, CDR2 YYEEEE. Trimming took 0 bases from V and 5 from J, leaving 14 bases between them. The CDR3 nucleotides are TGTGCCAGCAGCTTGGGCGGGGTTGGGAGTTATGGCTACACCTTC. Translated, it gives CASSLGGVGSYGYTF. The whole variable domain, filled in from reference TRBV5-6 and TRBJ1-2, reads DAGVTQSPTHLIKTRGQQVTLRCSPKSGHDTVSWYQQALGQGPQFIFQYYEEEERQRGNFPDRFSGHQFPNYSSELNVNALLLGDSALYLCASSLGGVGSYGYTFGSGTRLTVV.

This clone has a single count. This chain joins TRBV15 and TRBJ1-4; D may be TRBD1 (5 bases). The germline V gene has CDR1 LNHNV and CDR2 YYDKDF (reference sequence). V lost 4 bases, J lost 10 bases, and 19 bases lay in between. The CDR3 length is 15 residues. The CDR3, as DNA: TGTGCCACCAGCATACCGGGACGGCCCCTGAGAAAACTGTTTTTT. Translating gives CATSIPGRPLRKLFF.

The CDR3 coding sequence is TGTGCCAGCAGCTTAATGGGTGTTAGCTCCTACGAGCAGTACTTC. Translation: CASSLMGVSSYEQYF. The V gene is TRBV7-3, the J gene TRBJ2-7; D is unresolved. The CDR3 runs to 15 residues. Deletions cut 1 base from V and 0 bases from J, with 10 bases between. Germline V gene data show CDR1 as SGHTA and CDR2 as FQGTGA.

The chain carries TRBV5-1 and TRBJ1-2; the D is unclear. The V gene lost 4 bases and the J gene lost 0 bases, with 13 bases spanning the gap. Germline CDR1 is SGHRS and CDR2 is YFSETQ. This CDR3 comprises 15 residues. The CDR3 sequence: CASSRTGSTNYGYTF. The CDR3 DNA follows: TGCGCCAGCAGCCGTACTGGGTCAACTAACTATGGCTACACCTTC.

This rearrangement joins TRBV5-6 to TRBJ2-3; TRBD2 agrees at 8 bases. The CDR3 is 15 amino acids. CDR1 and CDR2 (germline): SGHDT, YYEEEE. Trimming cost V 3 bases and J 2 bases; bases outside gene matches: 5. The CDR3 loop is CASSYAGGYTDTQYF. Written as DNA, the CDR3 is TGTGCCAGCAGCTACGCGGGAGGTTACACAGATACGCAGTATTTT.

The V call is TRBV10-3, the J call TRBJ2-7; maybe TRBD1 (6 bases). Per germline, CDR1 ENHRY and CDR2 SYGVKD. This CDR3 is 15 amino acids long. Trimming took off 6 bases at V and 4 bases at J, with 19 bases between the two ends. CDR3: CAIRPNSGHLYEQYF. CDR3 bases: TGTGCCATCAGACCAAACTCGGGACATTTATACGAGCAGTACTTC.